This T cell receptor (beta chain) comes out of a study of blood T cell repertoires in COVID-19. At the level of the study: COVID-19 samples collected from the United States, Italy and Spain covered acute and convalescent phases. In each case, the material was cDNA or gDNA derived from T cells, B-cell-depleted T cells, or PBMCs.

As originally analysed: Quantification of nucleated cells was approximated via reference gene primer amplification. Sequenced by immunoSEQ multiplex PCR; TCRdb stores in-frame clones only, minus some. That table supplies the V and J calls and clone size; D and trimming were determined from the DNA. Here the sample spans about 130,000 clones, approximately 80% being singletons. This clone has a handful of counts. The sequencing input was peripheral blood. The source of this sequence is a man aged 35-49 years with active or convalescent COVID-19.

CDR3 bases: TGTGCCAGCACCGGGAGAACTCCAGGCAATCAGCCCCAGCATTTT. Residues: CASTGRTPGNQPQHF. This rearrangement joins TRBV2 to TRBJ1-5; D unclear. The CDR3 is 15 residues long. Germline V gene lookup returns CDR1 SNHLY and CDR2 FYNNEI. Trimming stripped 7 bases from V and 2 bases from J, with 15 bases between.